The rows below give T cell receptor beta chains drawn from one sample of a study of OX40 agonist ivuxolimab in advanced cancers. Method: immunoSEQ multiplex PCR; TCRdb's copy keeps in-frame clones and lacks some. The sample yields tens of thousands of clones, 83% seen once. Sequenced material: CD4+ or CD8+ T cells sorted from blood, taken in a trial of the OX40 agonist ivuxolimab. The receptors derive from an adult with an advanced solid tumor such as melanoma, head and neck, liver or kidney cancer. Both conserved end residues are trimmed from each CDR3.

V gene: TRBV5-8
CDR3 length: 13
CDR3 protein: ASSSNPGIQETQY

V gene: TRBV6-1
CDR3 length: 11
CDR3 protein: ASNQGRGKPQH

V gene: TRBV7-9
CDR3 length: 12
CDR3 protein: ASSVDSSTDTQY

V gene: TRBV9
CDR3 length: 13
CDR3 protein: ASSSWTASTDTQY

V gene: TRBV28
CDR3 length: 9
CDR3 protein: ASRGGYEQF

V gene: TRBV27
CDR3 length: 12
CDR3 protein: ASSLLGQNTEAF

V gene: TRBV5-6
CDR3 length: 14
CDR3 protein: ASSLGRAEVQETQY

V gene: TRBV30
CDR3 length: 10
CDR3 protein: AWKADSYEQY

V gene: TRBV10-3
CDR3 length: 12
CDR3 protein: AILRTGSTGELF

V gene: TRBV25-1
CDR3 length: 16
CDR3 protein: ASSEGPAGGRLADTQY

V gene: TRBV14
CDR3 length: 12
CDR3 protein: ASSHVGRPYEQY

V gene: TRBV6-4
CDR3 length: 14
CDR3 protein: ASSDGLAGNTGELF

V gene: TRBV5-4
CDR3 length: 12
CDR3 protein: ASSLPGQSYEQY

V gene: TRBV27
CDR3 length: 11
CDR3 protein: ASKGQGLTEAF

V gene: TRBV7-9
CDR3 length: 13
CDR3 protein: ASSLYLRGGYEQY

V gene: TRBV19
CDR3 length: 13
CDR3 protein: ASEPGQGRSQPQH

V gene: TRBV7-2
CDR3 length: 14
CDR3 protein: ASSENLGQIYNEQF

V gene: TRBV28
CDR3 length: 14
CDR3 protein: ASDIPLTVRYNEQF

V gene: TRBV19
CDR3 length: 14
CDR3 protein: ASSGFGGLGAYEQY

V gene: TRBV4-1
CDR3 length: 14
CDR3 protein: ASSLRGGLSNQPQH

V gene: TRBV27
CDR3 length: 9
CDR3 protein: ASRGYYGYT

V gene: TRBV7-2
CDR3 length: 10
CDR3 protein: ASSFGNSPLH

V gene: TRBV5-6
CDR3 length: 13
CDR3 protein: ASSLDHSGTDTQY

V gene: TRBV28
CDR3 length: 11
CDR3 protein: ASSFAPSYEQY

V gene: TRBV6-1
CDR3 length: 14
CDR3 protein: ASSEPTGGSNQPQH

V gene: TRBV11-2
CDR3 length: 10
CDR3 protein: ASRGLEETQY

V gene: TRBV4-1
CDR3 length: 11
CDR3 protein: ASSQGQNYEQY

V gene: TRBV9
CDR3 length: 12
CDR3 protein: ASSVEGKDTEAF

V gene: TRBV5-4
CDR3 length: 10
CDR3 protein: ASSSGQETQY

V gene: TRBV5-1
CDR3 length: 10
CDR3 protein: ASSLTANEQF

V gene: TRBV4-1
CDR3 length: 15
CDR3 protein: ASSQVPQGSYNSPLH

V gene: TRBV9
CDR3 length: 10
CDR3 protein: ASSVEVGELF

V gene: TRBV6-1
CDR3 length: 9
CDR3 protein: ASRSAVEAF

V gene: TRBV9
CDR3 length: 12
CDR3 protein: ASSVEGLEGGQY

V gene: TRBV5-1
CDR3 length: 13
CDR3 protein: ASSLGGRGTETQY

V gene: TRBV7-2
CDR3 length: 12
CDR3 protein: ASSLAGRLGEQY

V gene: TRBV27
CDR3 length: 11
CDR3 protein: ASSFRSNYEQY

V gene: TRBV9
CDR3 length: 11
CDR3 protein: ASSYGHITEAF

V gene: TRBV4-2
CDR3 length: 12
CDR3 protein: ASSQEIGTDTQY

V gene: TRBV27
CDR3 length: 14
CDR3 protein: ASSSGGGLSYNEQF

V gene: TRBV9
CDR3 length: 13
CDR3 protein: ASSVGPGNLQKLF

V gene: TRBV9
CDR3 length: 14
CDR3 protein: ASSVAGGGSGGELF

V gene: TRBV7-9
CDR3 length: 13
CDR3 protein: ASSSTGQGSDTQY

V gene: TRBV10-3
CDR3 length: 12
CDR3 protein: AISRDRGLETQY

V gene: TRBV5-1
CDR3 length: 12
CDR3 protein: ASKKRGSDTEAF

V gene: TRBV28
CDR3 length: 11
CDR3 protein: ASSLRGNYEQY

V gene: TRBV30
CDR3 length: 10
CDR3 protein: AWSYMNTEAF

V gene: TRBV9
CDR3 length: 16
CDR3 protein: ASSVGLFKGTGGDEQF

V gene: TRBV15
CDR3 length: 12
CDR3 protein: ATSGGQGYNEQF

V gene: TRBV5-6
CDR3 length: 13
CDR3 protein: ASSYRVMDYNEQF

V gene: TRBV25-1
CDR3 length: 9
CDR3 protein: ASRYTGELF

V gene: TRBV29-1
CDR3 length: 16
CDR3 protein: SVDGRRRGTGGRDTQY

V gene: TRBV28
CDR3 length: 13
CDR3 protein: ASNPGQSSYNEQF

V gene: TRBV7-9
CDR3 length: 12
CDR3 protein: ASTEMDGYTEAF

V gene: TRBV28
CDR3 length: 13
CDR3 protein: ASSSGTGDTDTQY

V gene: TRBV19
CDR3 length: 13
CDR3 protein: ASSIGAGVVDTQY

V gene: TRBV19
CDR3 length: 12
CDR3 protein: ASSIGGRNTEAF

V gene: TRBV7-8
CDR3 length: 13
CDR3 protein: ASSERQGPSYEQY

V gene: TRBV6-5
CDR3 length: 11
CDR3 protein: ASTISGGTEQF

V gene: TRBV30
CDR3 length: 12
CDR3 protein: AWDLTGFGGELF